This entry is about one T cell receptor beta chain. The antigen is undetermined. These data come from a study of graft-versus-host responses after intestinal transplantation. Turning to the study itself: Anti-thymocyte globulin induction, then tacrolimus and steroids for roughly 3 years, went to all recipients. Study-wide findings and caveats: Graft-donor T cell macrochimerism in patients accompanied high graft-versus-host to host-versus-graft clonal ratios in allografts. Researchers found GvH clones in recipient marrow, and some showed up first in ileum or blood.

The starting material, graft tissue, was processed to release intraepithelial and lamina propria lymphocytes. In germline, CDR1 is SGHDT, CDR2 YYEEEE. The V gene lost 4 bases and the J gene lost 7 bases, with 8 bases spanning the gap. The CDR3 consists of 11 residues. Libraries were prepared by immunoSEQ multiplex PCR; TCRdb keeps only in-frame clonotypes and omits some of them. The table records thousands of clones, roughly 69% of them present only once. The rearrangement links TRBV5-6 to TRBJ2-5; the D gene is possibly TRBD2 (5 bases). The sample in question was ileum tissue, obtained 230 to 240 days after intestinal transplantation. The TCR was taken from a human patient who received an intestinal transplant, so some T cells may come from the graft donor. The CDR3 protein is CASSVAGTQYF. The CDR3 DNA follows: TGTGCCAGCAGCGTGGCGGGGACCCAGTACTTC.